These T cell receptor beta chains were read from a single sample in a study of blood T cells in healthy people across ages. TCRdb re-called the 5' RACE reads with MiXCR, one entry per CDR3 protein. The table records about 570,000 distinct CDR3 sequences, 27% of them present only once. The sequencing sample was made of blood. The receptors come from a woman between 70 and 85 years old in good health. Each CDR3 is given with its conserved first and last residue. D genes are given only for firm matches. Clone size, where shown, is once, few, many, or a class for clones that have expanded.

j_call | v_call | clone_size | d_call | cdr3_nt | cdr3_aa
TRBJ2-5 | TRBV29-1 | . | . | TGCAGCGTTGACGCGGGGGCAGGTAGGGAGCAGTACTTC | CSVDAGAGREQYF
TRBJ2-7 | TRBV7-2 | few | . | TGTGCCAGCAGCTTATTAGGACGGGGCCACGAGCAGTACTTC | CASSLLGRGHEQYF
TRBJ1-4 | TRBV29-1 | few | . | TGCAGCGTAAACCGGGACGGCGGAGGGTGGAGTTTT | CSVNRDGGGWSF
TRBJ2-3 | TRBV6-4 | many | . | TGTGCCAGCAGTGGGTCTACAGATACGCAGTATTTT | CASSGSTDTQYF
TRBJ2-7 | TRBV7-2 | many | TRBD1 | TGTGCCAGCAGCCGGACAGGGGACTACGAGCAGTACTTC | CASSRTGDYEQYF
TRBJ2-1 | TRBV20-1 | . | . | TGCAGTGCTAGGGATCGGATTCACTACAATGAGCAGTTCTTC | CSARDRIHYNEQFF
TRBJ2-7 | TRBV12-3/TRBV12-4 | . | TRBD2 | TGTGCCAGCACCCGAGCGGGAGCGAGCTCCTACGAGCAGTACTTC | CASTRAGASSYEQYF
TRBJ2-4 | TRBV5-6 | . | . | TGTGCCAGCAGCTTGAATAAAACAGGGAGAGCCAAAAACATTCAGTACTTC | CASSLNKTGRAKNIQYF
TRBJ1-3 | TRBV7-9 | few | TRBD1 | TGTGCCAGCAGCTTCCCGACAGGGTCTCACTCTGGAAACACCATATATTTT | CASSFPTGSHSGNTIYF
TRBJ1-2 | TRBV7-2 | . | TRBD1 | TGTGCCAGCAGCTTTGTCAGGGACAGTCATGGCTACACCTTC | CASSFVRDSHGYTF
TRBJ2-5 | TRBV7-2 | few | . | TGTGCCAGCAGCCCTAGTAGCGAAGAGACCCAGTACTTC | CASSPSSEETQYF
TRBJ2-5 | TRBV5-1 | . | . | TGCGCCAGCAGCCCGGGGCCTACGTACCAAGAGACCCAGTACTTC | CASSPGPTYQETQYF
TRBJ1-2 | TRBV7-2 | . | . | TGTGCCAGCAGCCGGGCACAGGGTGATTATGGCTACACCTTC | CASSRAQGDYGYTF
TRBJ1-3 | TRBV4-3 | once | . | TGCGCCAGCAGCCACCATTTTGGGGGCATCCCCTCTGGAAACACCATATATTTT | CASSHHFGGIPSGNTIYF
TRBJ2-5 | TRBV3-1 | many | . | TGTGCCAGCAGCCAAGATACTAGCCCCCAAGAGACCCAGTACTTC | CASSQDTSPQETQYF
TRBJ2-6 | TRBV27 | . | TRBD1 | TGTGCCGGCAGTTTAATCTTTGGACAGGGGAGGTCTGGGGCCAACGTCCTGACTTTC | CAGSLIFGQGRSGANVLTF
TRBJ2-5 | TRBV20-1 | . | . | TGCAGTGTTCAAAGACAAGAGACCCAGTACTTC | CSVQRQETQYF
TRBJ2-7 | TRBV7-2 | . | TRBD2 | TGTGCCAGCAGCTTAGGGTCGGGGGGTAGCTCCTACGAGCAGTACTTC | CASSLGSGGSSYEQYF
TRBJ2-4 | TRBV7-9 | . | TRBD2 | TGTGCCAGCAGCTTAGAAGCGGGGGGTGAAGTTGGCAAAAACATTCAGTACTTC | CASSLEAGGEVGKNIQYF
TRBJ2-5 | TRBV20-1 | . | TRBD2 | TGCAGTGCTTCTGGGCGGGGGAGTATACAAGAGACCCAGTACTTC | CSASGRGSIQETQYF
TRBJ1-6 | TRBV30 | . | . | TGTGCCTGGAGTGAGGCTCTTAATTCACCCCTCCACTTT | CAWSEALNSPLHF
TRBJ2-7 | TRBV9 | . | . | TGTGCCAGCAGCCAGGGTCAGGGCTCCACTAACGAGCAGTACTTC | CASSQGQGSTNEQYF
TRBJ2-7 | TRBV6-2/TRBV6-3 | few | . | TGTGCCAGCAGTTACGGCAGGACCTCCTACGAGCAGTACTTC | CASSYGRTSYEQYF
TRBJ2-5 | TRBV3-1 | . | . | TGTGCCAGCAGCCAACGCGGGGCCATCTCGGAGACCCAGTACTTC | CASSQRGAISETQYF
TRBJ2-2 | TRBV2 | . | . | TGTGCCAGCAGTCCTACAGGGTCCACCGGGGAGCTGTTTTTT | CASSPTGSTGELFF
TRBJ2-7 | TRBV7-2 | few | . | TGTGCCAGCAGCTTAGGATTAGGGCTTAACGAGCAGTACTTC | CASSLGLGLNEQYF
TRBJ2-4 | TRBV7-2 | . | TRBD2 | TGTGCCAGCAGCTCCTTCGGGGGGGGCGCGGACATTCAGTACTTC | CASSSFGGGADIQYF
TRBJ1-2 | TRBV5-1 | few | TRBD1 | TGCGCCAGCAGCTTTACAGGGGGCGTAGAAGGCTACACCTTC | CASSFTGGVEGYTF
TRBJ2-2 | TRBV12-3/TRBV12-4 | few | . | TGCGCCAGCAGTTTTGGCAGGACAGACGGCTCCGGGGAGCTGTTTTTT | CASSFGRTDGSGELFF
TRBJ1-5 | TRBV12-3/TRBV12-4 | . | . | TGTGCCAGCAGTTTAGGAAGTGGGAATCAGCCCCAGCATTTT | CASSLGSGNQPQHF
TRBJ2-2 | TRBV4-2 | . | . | TGTGCCAGCAGCCTCATCACCGGGGAGCCGTTTTTT | CASSLITGEPFF
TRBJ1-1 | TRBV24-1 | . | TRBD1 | TGTGCCACCAGTGACTCCGGGACAGGGAACACTGAAGCTTTCTTT | CATSDSGTGNTEAFF
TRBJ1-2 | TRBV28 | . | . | TGTGCCATAAATCGGGACGGACCAGATGGCTACACCTTC | CAINRDGPDGYTF
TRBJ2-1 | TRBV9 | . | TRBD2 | TGTGCCAGCAGCGGTTCCGGGACTAGAAAGAATGAGCAGTTCTTC | CASSGSGTRKNEQFF
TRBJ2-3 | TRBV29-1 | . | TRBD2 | TGCAGCGTTCCGACTAGCGGGGACCTCTCTAGCACAGATACGCAGTATTTT | CSVPTSGDLSSTDTQYF
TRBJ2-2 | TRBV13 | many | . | TGTGCCAGCAGCTTCAGTGGCGCGAACACCGGGGAGCTGTTTTTT | CASSFSGANTGELFF
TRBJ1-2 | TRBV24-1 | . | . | TGTGCCACCAGTGATTTAACAGGAAGGTATGGCTACACCTTC | CATSDLTGRYGYTF
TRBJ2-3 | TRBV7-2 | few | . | TGTGCCAGCAGCCCCAACAGGGTGCCAGATACGCAGTATTTT | CASSPNRVPDTQYF
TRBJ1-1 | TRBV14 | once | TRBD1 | TGTGCCAGCAGCCACCTGGGAGGGACAGGAGAAGCTTTCTTT | CASSHLGGTGEAFF
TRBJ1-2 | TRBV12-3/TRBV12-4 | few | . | TGTGCCAGCAGCCGGTCCGAAGGCCCCAGCTATGGCTACACCTTC | CASSRSEGPSYGYTF
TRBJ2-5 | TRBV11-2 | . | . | TGTGCCAGCAGCCCCTCCGGCCTGATCCAAGAGACCCAGTACTTC | CASSPSGLIQETQYF
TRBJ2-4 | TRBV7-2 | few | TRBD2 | TGTGCCAGCAGCTTAGGACTAGCGGCCAAAAACATTCAGTACTTC | CASSLGLAAKNIQYF
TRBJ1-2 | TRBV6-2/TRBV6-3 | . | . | TGTGCCAGCAGTTACGACGGGACTTGGAACTATGGCTACACCTTC | CASSYDGTWNYGYTF
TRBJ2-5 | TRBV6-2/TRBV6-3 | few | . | TGTGCCAGCAGCTACCCGAGTGGAAGGGAGACCCAGTACTTC | CASSYPSGRETQYF
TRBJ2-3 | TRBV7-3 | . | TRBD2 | TGTGCCAGCAGCCCAGGACTAGCGGGGGGGGGCACAGATACGCAGTATTTT | CASSPGLAGGGTDTQYF
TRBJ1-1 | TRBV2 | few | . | TGTGCCAGCAGCGGGAGCTATGGGGGCCGGAACACTGAAGCTTTCTTT | CASSGSYGGRNTEAFF
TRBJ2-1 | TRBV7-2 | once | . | TGTGCCAGCAGCTGGGCAGATAGCTCCTACAATGAGCAGTTCTTC | CASSWADSSYNEQFF
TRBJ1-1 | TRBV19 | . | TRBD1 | TGTGCCAGTAGTATACTCCGTGGACAGGTTGAAGCTTTCTTT | CASSILRGQVEAFF
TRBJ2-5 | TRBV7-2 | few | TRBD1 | TGTGCCAGCAGCTTAGGAGGGGGCGGCTGGGAGACCCAGTACTTC | CASSLGGGGWETQYF